One T cell receptor (beta chain) is described in this entry. Its antigen is unknown. There are no base qualities to consult, and no much larger clone falls within one base. These data originate in a study of cytomegalovirus exposure and HLA in healthy donors (dated by TCRdb to about 2017). Background for the entire study: A later analysis indicated that the 130 or so validation repertoires were generated on the platform also employed for the 700 or so repertoires of the first cohort. Besides the first cohort of approximately 670 subjects, a separate validation cohort made up of 120 different subjects was used. High-throughput TCR immunosequencing, statistical association of individual TCRs with disease status, and machine learning were combined to predict cytomegalovirus infection status. The study was designed to test whether signatures of past pathogen exposure could be identified by cataloging public T cell receptors.

Taken from the germline V gene, the CDR1 and CDR2 loops are SGDLS and YYNGEE. Trimming leaves V shorter by 4 bases and J shorter by 6 bases, with the junction holding 10 bases beyond the gene matches. Including the terminal cysteine and phenylalanine, the CDR3 comprises 15 residues. Only the CDR3 part of the read is kept: 45 bases, read in frame from the first base. Separate from the approximately 700-subject first cohort, the validation cohort of more than 90 subjects was the group to which the donors belonged. The paper's findings and limits, for the study overall: A few of the identified cytomegalovirus-associated TCR beta chains were confirmed in vitro to be specific for cytomegalovirus antigens. A later analysis lacked HLA typing for the validation cohort, so it scored co-occurrence in that cohort across all 130 or so repertoires. In both the original and validation cohorts, the classifier was reported to diagnose cytomegalovirus status with high specificity and sensitivity. In a later analysis, TCRs clustered in the first cohort were found to also tend to co-occur in the 100 to 150 validation repertoires, with about 94% of cluster scores above 0. A total of about 180 TCR beta chains were listed by the study as associated with cytomegalovirus. It was suggested by the authors that the approach could potentially be generalized to other disease states and immunological phenotypes. Most TCR sequences were observed very rarely across donors, whereas some public TCRs were present in many individuals.

Receptor libraries were prepared by the immunoSEQ multiplex PCR assay. The authors processed their data as follows. A statistical classification framework was developed to diagnose cytomegalovirus status using the catalog of TCR beta chain sequences. TCRdb mirrors the immuneACCESS table, restricted to in-frame sequences. Some clones are absent from its copies; in checked studies, under half trace to an unresolved V gene, and the reason for the others is unknown. V and J calls plus clone size are reproduced from that table; the DNA served to infer D and trimming. Across this sample there are around 250,000 clones, with about 90% seen only once. 0.37% of the sample goes to the ten largest clones.

The source of this sequence is a woman aged 18-35 years in good health and CMV-seronegative. The rearrangement combines TRBV9 with TRBJ2-3; 8 middle bases align to TRBD2. The material sequenced was PBMCs. The CDR3 reads as follows: CASSTLGGGWDTQYF. The DNA sequence follows: TGTGCCAGCAGCACCCTCGGCGGGGGGTGGGATACGCAGTATTTT.